The 30 T cell receptor beta chains below were found in one sample sequenced in a study of blood T cell repertoires in COVID-19. Produced via immunoSEQ multiplex PCR; TCRdb's table is partial and in-frame only. The data contain about 55,000 clones, more than 85% of them singletons. What was sequenced was peripheral blood. These receptor sequences come from a human donor with active COVID-19. The donor label of this sample is uncertain.

The chain recombines TRBV18 with TRBJ1-2; the match to TRBD1 covers 9 bases. Germline V CDR1 and CDR2: KGHSH, LQKENI. This CDR3 comprises 14 residues. V lost 2 bases and J lost 2; bases outside the gene matches: 0. CDR3: CASSPGTGNYGYTF. The CDR3 region has the DNA TGTGCCAGCTCACCAGGGACAGGGAACTATGGCTACACCTTC.

DNA for the CDR3: TGTGCCAGCAGCTTAGACTGGGGGGCAGATACGCAGTATTTT. The encoded protein is CASSLDWGADTQYF. V gene TRBV11-2 combines with J gene TRBJ2-3; D might be TRBD2 (6 bases). Trimming removed 0 bases at V and 4 bases at J, with 8 bases between. In germline, CDR1 is SGHAT, CDR2 FQNNGV. The CDR3 loop spans 14 amino acids.

The rearrangement joins TRBV6-5 to TRBJ2-2; no firm D call. Trimming shortened V by 5 bases and J by 6 bases, and 10 bases separated the two germline ends. CDR1 and CDR2 from the germline V gene are MNHEY and SVGAGI. This CDR3 has 13 amino acids. CDR3 coding DNA: TGTGCCAGCAGTACATCGCGGCCCGGGGAGCTGTTTTTT. As protein: CASSTSRPGELFF.

This chain joins TRBV5-4 and TRBJ1-6, with TRBD1 matching over 12 bases. The germline V gene has CDR1 SGHNT and CDR2 YYREEE (reference sequence). The V and J ends lost 4 bases and 9 bases, in that order; junction bases with no gene match: 8. The CDR3 length is 16 residues. CDR3 sequence (DNA): TGTGCCAGCAGCGTAGCCGGGACAGGGGGCAGTTCACCCCTCCACTTT. Amino acid sequence: CASSVAGTGGSSPLHF.

This chain connects TRBV2 to TRBJ2-2; the D gene is possibly TRBD2 (5 bases). This CDR3 is 14 amino acids long. Germline V gives CDR1 SNHLY, CDR2 FYNNEI. V was pared by 7 bases and J by 1 base, with 10 bases between. The CDR3 here is CASMIGRNTGELFF. CDR3 nucleotide sequence: TGTGCCAGCATGATAGGGAGGAACACCGGGGAGCTGTTTTTT.

CDR3 coding DNA: TGTGCCAGCAGCGCAGGGGGATCGGAAGCTTTCTTT. Amino acid sequence: CASSAGGSEAFF. V gene TRBV9 combines with J gene TRBJ1-1, with 7 bases identical to TRBD1. The CDR3 has 12 residues. Germline V gene lookup returns CDR1 SGDLS and CDR2 YYNGEE. Trimming removed 3 bases from V and 8 bases from J; junction bases left unmatched: 4.

The chain recombines TRBV21-1 with TRBJ1-2. TRBV21-1 is tagged as a pseudogene. The CDR3 length is 17 residues. CDR3 region: CASRGGFPMGPSYGYTF. The CDR3 coding sequence is TGTGCCAGCAGGGGGGGGTTCCCTATGGGCCCCAGCTATGGCTACACCTTC.

This clone was counted between two and nine times. The chain couples TRBV3-1 (or the pseudogene TRBV3-2) to TRBJ1-4, with D possibly matching TRBD1 (6 bases). V shed 1 base and J shed 5 bases, with 11 bases lying between them. This CDR3 comprises 15 residues. Germline V gene data show CDR1 as LGHDT and CDR2 as YNNKEL (reference sequence). This chain's CDR3 is CASSQGTAENEKLFF. In DNA, the CDR3 is TGTGCCAGCAGCCAAGGGACAGCCGAAAATGAAAAACTGTTTTTT.

The genes are TRBV19 and TRBJ2-5; the match to TRBD1 covers 9 bases. The V gene end was trimmed by 9 bases and the J gene end by 1 base; junction bases not matched to a gene: 9. From germline, CDR1 is LNHDA and CDR2 SQIVND (reference sequence). The CDR3 totals 15 residues. The CDR3 DNA sequence: TGTGCCAGCACAAGGACAGGGGCCTTCCAAGAGACCCAGTACTTC. Its translation: CASTRTGAFQETQYF.

This chain uses TRBV4-3 with TRBJ1-3; D perhaps matches TRBD1 (6 bases). Trimming stripped 1 base from V and 4 bases from J, with 17 bases between. The CDR3 contains 17 residues. Germline V CDR1 and CDR2: LGHNA, YSLEER. The CDR3 here is CASSQGGRGQLGNTIYF. For the CDR3, the DNA is TGCGCCAGCAGCCAAGGCGGGCGGGGGCAACTCGGAAACACCATATATTTT.

A few counts support this clone. V gene TRBV21-1 combines with J gene TRBJ2-3; TRBD2 is the table's D call, not checked against the DNA. TRBV21-1 is given as a pseudogene. CDR3 size: 19 residues. In DNA form, the CDR3 reads TGTGCCAGCAGCACCTTGACCGGGACTTTCTTCCCCGTCACAGATACGCAGTATTTT. The encoded protein is CASSTLTGTFFPVTDTQYF.

This clone was detected only once. The V call is TRBV19, the J call TRBJ2-5, with D possibly being TRBD2 (6 bases). The germline gives CDR1 LNHDA, CDR2 SQIVND (reference sequence). The CDR3 has 14 residues. The ends were cut back, 4 bases at V and 2 bases at J, with 11 bases in the middle. CDR3 sequence reads: CASSNRDFQETQYF. The DNA of the CDR3 is TGTGCCAGTAGTAACCGGGACTTTCAAGAGACCCAGTACTTC.

The chain joins TRBV18 to TRBJ2-5, with no clear D. Per germline, CDR1 KGHSH and CDR2 LQKENI. The V end was cut by 3 bases, the J end by 5 bases, with 10 bases between. The CDR3 has 13 residues. CDR3 protein: CASSPTQRETQYF. CDR3 sequence (DNA): TGTGCCAGCTCACCTACTCAGCGCGAGACCCAGTACTTC. Full variable domain (rest looked up from reference TRBV18 and TRBJ2-5): NAGVMQNPRHLVRRRGQEARLRCSPMKGHSHVYWYRQLPEEGLKFMVYLQKENIIDESGMPKERFSAEFPKEGPSILRIQQVVRGDSAAYFCASSPTQRETQYFGPGTRLLVL.

The V gene is TRBV19, the J gene TRBJ2-7, with TRBD2 matching 8 bases. The CDR3 is 13 residues long. With V trimmed by 5 bases and J by 5 bases, 5 bases remained unmatched. Per germline, CDR1 LNHDA and CDR2 SQIVND (reference sequence). The CDR3 is CASSWSGGNEQYF. In nucleotides, the CDR3 is TGTGCCAGTAGTTGGAGCGGGGGAAACGAGCAGTACTTC.

The rearrangement joins TRBV3-1 (or the pseudogene TRBV3-2) to TRBJ1-2; tentatively, D is TRBD1 (5 bases). Trimming left V 2 bases short and J 8 bases short, with 12 bases between. The CDR3 is made up of 13 amino acids. Germline CDR1 reads LGHDT; CDR2 reads YNNKEL (reference sequence). This chain's CDR3 is CASSQTDRDGYTF. The CDR3 region has the DNA TGTGCCAGCAGCCAAACCGACAGAGACGGCTACACCTTC.

This clone was counted a single time. The V gene is TRBV7-2, the J gene TRBJ2-1; 8 nucleotides agree with TRBD2. The V and J ends lost 5 bases and 2 bases, in that order; junction bases with no gene match: 11. CDR3 size: 17 residues. CDR1 is SGHTA and CDR2 is FQGNSA in the germline V gene. As DNA, the CDR3 is TGTGCCAGCAGCGCCTACGGGACTAGAATTACCTACAATGAGCAGTTCTTC. Translation: CASSAYGTRITYNEQFF.

The rearrangement links TRBV6-5 to TRBJ2-7, with 11 bases aligning to TRBD1. The germline V gene encodes CDR1 MNHEY and CDR2 SVGAGI. The CDR3 is 15 residues long. V lost 0 bases, J lost 4 bases, and 2 bases stayed unmatched. CDR3 sequence reads: CASSYSGQGAYEQYF. CDR3 sequence (DNA): TGTGCCAGCAGTTACTCTGGACAGGGGGCTTACGAGCAGTACTTC.

V gene TRBV4-3 combines with J gene TRBJ2-3, with TRBD2 matching 12 bases. The CDR3 is made up of 16 amino acids. J was trimmed by 4 bases and V by 0 bases; bases with no gene match: 2. Germline CDR1 and CDR2: LGHNA and YSLEER. The CDR3 sequence is CASSQDLAGGADTQYF. CDR3 nucleotide sequence: TGCGCCAGCAGCCAAGATCTAGCGGGGGGGGCAGATACGCAGTATTTT.

The V call is TRBV27, the J call TRBJ1-5; 8 nucleotides align to TRBD1. Losses at the gene ends were 5 bases for V and 7 bases for J; bases not matched to a gene: 19. The germline V gene encodes CDR1 MNHEY and CDR2 SMNVEV (reference sequence). The CDR3 is 18 residues long. The CDR3 DNA sequence: TGTGCCAGCAGTCCCACCCCATCCCAGGGGGCTTGGGGACAGCCCCAGCATTTT. As protein: CASSPTPSQGAWGQPQHF.

The chain couples TRBV5-1 to TRBJ2-7; 7 bases line up with TRBD1. CDR1 SGHRS and CDR2 YFSETQ come from the germline V gene. V was pared by 4 bases and J by 5 bases, with 18 bases of the junction left unmatched. The CDR3 length is 17 residues. The CDR3 spells CASSRRGGAGGTHEQYF. In DNA, the CDR3 is TGCGCCAGCAGCCGGCGCGGTGGGGCAGGGGGTACCCACGAGCAGTACTTC.

The chain couples TRBV4-2 to TRBJ2-1; D is perhaps TRBD1 (6 bases). The germline V gene encodes CDR1 LGHNA and CDR2 YNFKEQ. Trimming removed 0 bases from V and 10 bases from J, with 13 bases in between. The CDR3 loop spans 14 amino acids. The CDR3 here is CASSQDLGAREQFF. The CDR3, as DNA: TGTGCCAGCAGCCAAGATCTGGGGGCTCGGGAGCAGTTCTTC.

V gene TRBV9 combines with J gene TRBJ2-5; 8 nucleotides agree with TRBD2. CDR1 is SGDLS and CDR2 is YYNGEE in the germline V gene. CDR3 length: 16 residues. The junction had 12 bases not matched to a gene; V was cut back by 3 bases and J by 5 bases. The CDR3 protein is CASSEGSGGAFETQYF. As DNA, the CDR3 is TGTGCCAGCAGCGAGGGTTCCGGGGGGGCCTTTGAGACCCAGTACTTC. Full variable domain (remainder filled in from reference TRBV9 and TRBJ2-5): DSGVTQTPKHLITATGQRVTLRCSPRSGDLSVYWYQQSLDQGLQFLIQYYNGEERAKGNILERFSAQQFPDLHSELNLSSLELGDSALYFCASSEGSGGAFETQYFGPGTRLLVL.

CDR3 nucleotides: TGTGCCACCAGTCCCGGACAGAGCACAGATACGCAGTATTTT. This gives the protein CATSPGQSTDTQYF. The rearrangement joins TRBV24-1 to TRBJ2-3; D possibly corresponds to TRBD1 (6 bases). The CDR3 covers 14 residues. Germline V gives CDR1 KGHDR, CDR2 SFDVKD. Trimming removed 6 bases from V and 0 bases from J, with 9 bases in between.

The chain employs TRBV13 and TRBJ2-3; 9 bases match TRBD1. The V gene's germline CDR1 is PRHDT and CDR2 FYEKMQ (reference sequence). The CDR3 has 17 amino acids. Losses at the gene ends were 4 bases for V and 0 bases for J; bases not matched to a gene: 8. DNA for the CDR3: TGTGCCAGCAGCTCCCGACAGGGGGAAATTAGCACAGATACGCAGTATTTT. Protein product: CASSSRQGEISTDTQYF.

J is TRBJ2-3 and V is TRBV3-1 (or the pseudogene TRBV3-2); possible D gene TRBD2, 6 bases. The germline V gene encodes CDR1 LGHDT and CDR2 YNNKEL (reference sequence). There are 16 residues in the CDR3. Between the trimmed V and J ends, which lost 0 bases and 3 bases, there was a span of 13 bases. CDR3 sequence reads: CASSQDWREWTDTQYF. The CDR3 DNA reads TGTGCCAGCAGCCAAGATTGGCGGGAATGGACAGATACGCAGTATTTT.

The genes are TRBV29-1 and TRBJ2-7, with D possibly matching TRBD1 (6 bases). The CDR3 runs 14 residues. V was cut by 3 bases and J by 2 bases, with 14 bases left in between. The germline gives CDR1 SQVTM, CDR2 ANQGSEA. The chain's CDR3 is CSVEGHLAPYEQYF. The CDR3, as DNA: TGCAGCGTTGAGGGACACCTGGCACCCTACGAGCAGTACTTC.

The rearrangement joins TRBV6-6 to TRBJ2-7; tentative D call: TRBD2 (6 bases). The CDR3 covers 16 residues. The V gene lost 2 bases and the J gene lost 4 bases, with 18 bases spanning the gap. Germline CDR1 MNHNY, CDR2 SVGAGI (reference sequence). The CDR3 sequence: CASSYGDGPGEYEQYF. The DNA for the CDR3 is TGTGCCAGCAGTTACGGAGACGGGCCGGGGGAGTACGAGCAGTACTTC.

The chain recombines TRBV2 with TRBJ1-1; D gene uncertain. Per germline, CDR1 SNHLY and CDR2 FYNNEI. The CDR3 totals 15 residues. V lost 3 bases and J lost 1, with 12 bases in between. The CDR3 reads CASSEQDLPNTEAFF. DNA for the CDR3: TGTGCCAGCAGTGAGCAAGACTTACCGAACACTGAAGCTTTCTTT.

CDR3 sequence reads: CASSLRGQAQETQYF. The CDR3 nucleotides read TGCGCCAGCAGCTTGAGGGGACAGGCACAAGAGACCCAGTACTTC. V usage is TRBV5-1 and J usage is TRBJ2-5; TRBD1 matches at 8 bases. Trimming at V came to 1 base and at J to 2 bases, leaving 4 bases not matched to a gene. The CDR3 spans 15 residues. Germline CDR1 is SGHRS and CDR2 is YFSETQ.

The chain is built from TRBV29-1 and TRBJ1-1; 7 positions match TRBD1. Germline-derived CDR1 and CDR2 are SQVTM and ANQGSEA. The CDR3 is made up of 13 amino acids. The V segment lost 7 bases and the J segment 1 base; nucleotides outside the gene matches: 6. The CDR3 region has the DNA TGCAGCGCCCCGGGACAGACGAACACTGAAGCTTTCTTT. The encoded protein is CSAPGQTNTEAFF. Based on the CDR3 plus reference TRBV29-1 and TRBJ1-1, the full variable domain is SAVISQKPSRDICQRGTSLTIQCQVDSQVTMMFWYRQQPGQSLTLIATANQGSEATYESGFVIDKFPISRPNLTFSTLTVSNMSPEDSSIYLCSAPGQTNTEAFFGQGTRLTVV.